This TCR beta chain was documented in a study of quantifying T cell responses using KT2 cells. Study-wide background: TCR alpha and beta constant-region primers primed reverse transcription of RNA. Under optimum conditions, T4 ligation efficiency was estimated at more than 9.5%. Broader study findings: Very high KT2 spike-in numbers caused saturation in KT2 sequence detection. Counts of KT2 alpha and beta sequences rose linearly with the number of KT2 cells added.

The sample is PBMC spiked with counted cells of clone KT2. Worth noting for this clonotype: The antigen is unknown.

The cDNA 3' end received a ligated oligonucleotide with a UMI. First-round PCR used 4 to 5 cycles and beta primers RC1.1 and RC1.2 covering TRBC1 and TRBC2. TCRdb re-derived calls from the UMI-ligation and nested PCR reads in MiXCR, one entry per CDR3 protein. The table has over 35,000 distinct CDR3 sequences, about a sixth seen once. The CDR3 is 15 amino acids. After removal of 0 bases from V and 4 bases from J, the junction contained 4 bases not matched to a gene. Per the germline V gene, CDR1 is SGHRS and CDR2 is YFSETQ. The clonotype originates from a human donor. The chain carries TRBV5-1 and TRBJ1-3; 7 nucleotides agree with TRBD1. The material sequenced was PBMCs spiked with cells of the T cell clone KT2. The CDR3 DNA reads TGCGCCAGCAGCTTGGACGTAGGGGGCGGAAACACCATATATTTT. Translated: CASSLDVGGGNTIYF.